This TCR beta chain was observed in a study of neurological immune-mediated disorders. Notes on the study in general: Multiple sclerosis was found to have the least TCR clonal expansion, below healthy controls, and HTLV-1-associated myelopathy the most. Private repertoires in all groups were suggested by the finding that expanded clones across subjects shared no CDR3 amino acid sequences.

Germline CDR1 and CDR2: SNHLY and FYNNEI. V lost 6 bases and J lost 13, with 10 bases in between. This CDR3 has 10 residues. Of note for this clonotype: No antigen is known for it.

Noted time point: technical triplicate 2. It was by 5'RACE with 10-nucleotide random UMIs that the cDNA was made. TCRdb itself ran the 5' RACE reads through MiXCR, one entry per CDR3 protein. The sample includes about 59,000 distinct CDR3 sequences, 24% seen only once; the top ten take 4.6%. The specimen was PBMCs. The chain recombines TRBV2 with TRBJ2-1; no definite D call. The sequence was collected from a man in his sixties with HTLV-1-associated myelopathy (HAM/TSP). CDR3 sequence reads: CASRITTQFF. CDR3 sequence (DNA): TGTGCCAGCAGAATTACTACCCAGTTCTTC.